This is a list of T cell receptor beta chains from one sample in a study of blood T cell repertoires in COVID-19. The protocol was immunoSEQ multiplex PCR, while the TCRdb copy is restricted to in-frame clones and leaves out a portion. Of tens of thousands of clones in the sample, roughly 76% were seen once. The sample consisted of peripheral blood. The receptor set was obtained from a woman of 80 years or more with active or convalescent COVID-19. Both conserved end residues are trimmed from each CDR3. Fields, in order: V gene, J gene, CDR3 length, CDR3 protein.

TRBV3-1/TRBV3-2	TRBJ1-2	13	ASSQNTQGARGYT
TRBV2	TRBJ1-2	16	ASSDGRQGAPIGYGYT
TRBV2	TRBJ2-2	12	ASSEGTSSGELF
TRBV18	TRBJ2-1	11	ASSLGLLNEQF
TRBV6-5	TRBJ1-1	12	ASSPRQTFTEAF
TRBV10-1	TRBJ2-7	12	ATIAGGKSDEQY
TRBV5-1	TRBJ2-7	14	ASSPSSGTAIDEQY
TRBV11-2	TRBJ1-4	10	ASSLTNEKLF
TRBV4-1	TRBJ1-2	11	ASSQEAGIGYT
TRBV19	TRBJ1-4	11	ASSTPPGEKLF
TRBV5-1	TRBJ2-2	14	ASSSLQGTDTGELF
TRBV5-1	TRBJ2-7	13	ASSLGPGQDRRKY
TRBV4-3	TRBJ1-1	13	ASSLIGTGSTEAF
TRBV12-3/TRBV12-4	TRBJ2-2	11	ASSPDSTGELF
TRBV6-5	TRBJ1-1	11	ASSSGVNTEAF
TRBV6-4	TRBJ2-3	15	ASSDPRTVASTDTQY
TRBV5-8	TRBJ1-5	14	ASSPGQGGSNQPQH
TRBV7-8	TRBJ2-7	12	ASSLAIQPYEQY
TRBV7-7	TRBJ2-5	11	ASSLIRQETQY
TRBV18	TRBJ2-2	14	ASSRTGRRDTGELF
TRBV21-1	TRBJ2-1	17	ASSKIQKRDRGRYNEQF
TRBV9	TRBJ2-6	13	ASSVTGAGANVLT
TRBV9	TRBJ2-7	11	ASSVAGGNEQY
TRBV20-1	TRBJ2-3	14	SASKVASGGKDTQY
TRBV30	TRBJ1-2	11	AWSVDRGLVDT
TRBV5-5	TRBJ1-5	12	ASSAAGGNQPQH
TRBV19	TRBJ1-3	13	ASIAAAPSGNTIY
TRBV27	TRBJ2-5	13	ASSSGTGGAETQY
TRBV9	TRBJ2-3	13	ASSPWGVDTDTQY
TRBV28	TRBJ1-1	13	ASRCSGVGCTEAF
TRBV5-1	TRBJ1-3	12	ASSAGNSGNTIY
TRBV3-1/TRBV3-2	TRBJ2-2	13	ASTATGTSTGELF
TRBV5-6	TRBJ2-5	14	ASSGWTSGGAETQY
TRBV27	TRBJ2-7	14	ASTAIPGTPAYEQY
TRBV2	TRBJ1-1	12	ASSLKWGASEAF
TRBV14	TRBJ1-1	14	ASSHFWTGVNTEAF
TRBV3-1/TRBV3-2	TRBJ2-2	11	ASSQDRGGELF
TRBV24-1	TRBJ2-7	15	ATSQLEPGQGCYEQY
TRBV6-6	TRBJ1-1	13	ASSPARGGNTEAF
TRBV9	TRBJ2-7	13	ASSVGTGGYDEQY
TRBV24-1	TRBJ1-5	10	ATSDPGQPQH
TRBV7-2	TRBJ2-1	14	ASSARVGGRRNEQF
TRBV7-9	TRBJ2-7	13	ASSLVGGPSYEQY
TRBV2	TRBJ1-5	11	ASTRNLIQPQH
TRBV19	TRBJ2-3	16	ASSRGTSGTISTDTQY